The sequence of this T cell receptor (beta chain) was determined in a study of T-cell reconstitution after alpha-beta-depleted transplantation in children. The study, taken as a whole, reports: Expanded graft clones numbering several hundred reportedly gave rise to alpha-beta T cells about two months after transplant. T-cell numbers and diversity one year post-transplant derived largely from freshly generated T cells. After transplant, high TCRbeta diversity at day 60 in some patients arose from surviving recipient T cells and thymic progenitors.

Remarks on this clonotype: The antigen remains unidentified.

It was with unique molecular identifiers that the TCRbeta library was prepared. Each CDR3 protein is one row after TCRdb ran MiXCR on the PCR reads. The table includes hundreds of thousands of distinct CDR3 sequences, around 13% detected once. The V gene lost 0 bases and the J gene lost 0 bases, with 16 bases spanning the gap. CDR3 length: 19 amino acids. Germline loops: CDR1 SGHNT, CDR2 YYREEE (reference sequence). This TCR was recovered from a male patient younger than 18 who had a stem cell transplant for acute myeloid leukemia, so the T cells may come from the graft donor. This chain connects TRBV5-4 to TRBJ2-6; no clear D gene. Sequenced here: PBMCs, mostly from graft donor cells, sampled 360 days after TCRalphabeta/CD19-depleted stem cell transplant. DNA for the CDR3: TGTGCCAGCAGCTTGGGGGGTTTTGCACTGCCCTCTGGGGCCAACGTCCTGACTTTC. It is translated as CASSLGGFALPSGANVLTF.